These T cell receptor beta chains were read from a single sample in a study of vaccination effects on CD4 cells after COVID-19. Their recognized antigens are unknown. Libraries were prepared by immunoSEQ multiplex PCR; TCRdb keeps only in-frame clonotypes and omits some of them. The table has 15,000 to 20,000 clones, less than 85% seen once. Sample: CD4+ T cells from PBMCs cultured with SARS-CoV-2 spike peptides, taken after COVID-19 vaccination. The receptors derive from a human donor who had a prior SARS-CoV-2 infection. The CDR3 runs from the conserved cysteine through the conserved F or W. The order of the fields is V gene, D gene, CDR3 length, clone size, J gene, CDR3 DNA, CDR3 protein. D genes are given only for firm matches. Expanded clones are given a class, and other clones once, few, many or no size at all.

v_call: TRBV9; d_call: TRBD2; cdr3_length: 16; clone_size: NA; j_call: TRBJ2-1; cdr3_nt: TGTGCCAGCAGCGTAGGAGAAGCGGGGGGGCGGGGTGAGCAGTTCTTC; cdr3_aa: CASSVGEAGGRGEQFF
v_call: TRBV9; d_call: NA; cdr3_length: 15; clone_size: once; j_call: TRBJ2-6; cdr3_nt: TGTGCCAGCAGCTTAACAGGGACTGGGGCCAACGTCCTGACTTTC; cdr3_aa: CASSLTGTGANVLTF
v_call: TRBV7-2; d_call: NA; cdr3_length: 14; clone_size: NA; j_call: TRBJ1-2; cdr3_nt: TGTGCCAGCAGCTCCGACAGTAGAGACTATGGCTACACCTTC; cdr3_aa: CASSSDSRDYGYTF
v_call: TRBV5-1; d_call: NA; cdr3_length: 14; clone_size: NA; j_call: TRBJ1-2; cdr3_nt: TGCGCCAGCAGCCCGGACAGACTTAACTATGGCTACACCTTC; cdr3_aa: CASSPDRLNYGYTF
v_call: TRBV25-1; d_call: NA; cdr3_length: 13; clone_size: NA; j_call: TRBJ1-2; cdr3_nt: TGTGCCAGCAGTCCCGATCGGTACTATGGCTACACCTTC; cdr3_aa: CASSPDRYYGYTF
v_call: TRBV5-1; d_call: NA; cdr3_length: 16; clone_size: NA; j_call: TRBJ2-3; cdr3_nt: TGCGCCAGCAGCCTTGGGGGGCTAGCGGACACAGATACGCAGTATTTT; cdr3_aa: CASSLGGLADTDTQYF
v_call: TRBV3-1/TRBV3-2; d_call: TRBD2; cdr3_length: 15; clone_size: NA; j_call: TRBJ2-5; cdr3_nt: TGTGCCAGCAGCCCGCGGGAGGGCCGCGGGGAGACCCAGTACTTC; cdr3_aa: CASSPREGRGETQYF
v_call: TRBV12-3/TRBV12-4; d_call: TRBD1; cdr3_length: 13; clone_size: NA; j_call: TRBJ2-7; cdr3_nt: TGTGCCAGCAGTCAAGACAGGGCCTACGAGCAGTACTTC; cdr3_aa: CASSQDRAYEQYF
v_call: TRBV3-1/TRBV3-2; d_call: NA; cdr3_length: 13; clone_size: NA; j_call: TRBJ1-5; cdr3_nt: TGTGCCAGCAGCCCGTCGGGGAATCAGCCCCAGCATTTT; cdr3_aa: CASSPSGNQPQHF
v_call: TRBV29-1; d_call: TRBD1; cdr3_length: 12; clone_size: NA; j_call: TRBJ1-2; cdr3_nt: TGCAGCGTACGAACAGGGGCCGGGGGCTACACCTTC; cdr3_aa: CSVRTGAGGYTF
v_call: TRBV5-1; d_call: TRBD2; cdr3_length: 17; clone_size: NA; j_call: TRBJ2-1; cdr3_nt: TGCGCCAGCAGCTTGGCCTTTGCGGGGGGGCCTTACAATGAGCAGTTCTTC; cdr3_aa: CASSLAFAGGPYNEQFF
v_call: TRBV7-9; d_call: TRBD1; cdr3_length: 15; clone_size: NA; j_call: TRBJ2-1; cdr3_nt: TGTGCCAGCAGCCACGGACAGGGGTCCTACAATGAGCAGTTCTTC; cdr3_aa: CASSHGQGSYNEQFF
v_call: TRBV5-1; d_call: NA; cdr3_length: 15; clone_size: NA; j_call: TRBJ2-7; cdr3_nt: TGCGCCAGCAGCTTAACTTCATTCTTCGCCTACGAGCAGTACTTC; cdr3_aa: CASSLTSFFAYEQYF
v_call: TRBV5-1; d_call: NA; cdr3_length: 15; clone_size: NA; j_call: TRBJ2-4; cdr3_nt: TGCGCCAGCAGCCTGGCGCTCCAGTCTCAAAACATTCAGTACTTC; cdr3_aa: CASSLALQSQNIQYF
v_call: TRBV11-1; d_call: NA; cdr3_length: 13; clone_size: few; j_call: TRBJ2-3; cdr3_nt: TGTGCCAGCAGCCCTAGCCTAGCAGATACGCAGTATTTT; cdr3_aa: CASSPSLADTQYF
v_call: TRBV18; d_call: NA; cdr3_length: 14; clone_size: medium-sized; j_call: TRBJ1-4; cdr3_nt: TGTGCCAGCTCACCGATGGGGACTAATGAAAAACTGTTTTTT; cdr3_aa: CASSPMGTNEKLFF
v_call: TRBV28; d_call: TRBD1; cdr3_length: 12; clone_size: NA; j_call: TRBJ1-2; cdr3_nt: TGTGCCAGCAGTTGGCCGGGACAGGGGAACACCTTC; cdr3_aa: CASSWPGQGNTF
v_call: TRBV29-1; d_call: NA; cdr3_length: 12; clone_size: NA; j_call: TRBJ1-3; cdr3_nt: TGCAGCGTAAAGGTGGGGGGGAACACCATATATTTT; cdr3_aa: CSVKVGGNTIYF
v_call: TRBV10-3; d_call: TRBD1; cdr3_length: 16; clone_size: NA; j_call: TRBJ1-5; cdr3_nt: TGTGCCATCAGTGAGTGGGACAGGGGAGCTAATCAGCCCCAGCATTTT; cdr3_aa: CAISEWDRGANQPQHF
v_call: TRBV19; d_call: TRBD2; cdr3_length: 14; clone_size: NA; j_call: TRBJ2-1; cdr3_nt: TGTGCCAGTAGTATTCGGCGGGAGAGGGGTGAGCAGTTCTTC; cdr3_aa: CASSIRRERGEQFF
v_call: TRBV11-3; d_call: TRBD2; cdr3_length: 16; clone_size: NA; j_call: TRBJ2-3; cdr3_nt: TGTGCCAGCAGCGCACATACTAGCGGGAGTACAGATACGCAGTATTTT; cdr3_aa: CASSAHTSGSTDTQYF
v_call: TRBV11-3; d_call: NA; cdr3_length: 14; clone_size: NA; j_call: TRBJ2-3; cdr3_nt: TGTGCCAGCAGCTTCGACAGCCCGACAGATACGCAGTATTTT; cdr3_aa: CASSFDSPTDTQYF
v_call: TRBV5-8; d_call: TRBD1; cdr3_length: 14; clone_size: once; j_call: TRBJ1-5; cdr3_nt: TGTGCCAGCAGCTTGGCGCAGGGGGGGCAGCCCCAGCATTTT; cdr3_aa: CASSLAQGGQPQHF
v_call: TRBV4-2; d_call: NA; cdr3_length: 18; clone_size: few; j_call: TRBJ2-2; cdr3_nt: TGTGCCAGCAGCCAAGAAAGTAAAAGGGCTAGCCTTTCCGGGGAGCTGTTTTTT; cdr3_aa: CASSQESKRASLSGELFF
v_call: TRBV5-1; d_call: TRBD1; cdr3_length: 14; clone_size: NA; j_call: TRBJ2-1; cdr3_nt: TGCGCCAGCAGCTTACAGGGGCAGTACAATGAGCAGTTCTTC; cdr3_aa: CASSLQGQYNEQFF
v_call: TRBV3-1/TRBV3-2; d_call: TRBD1; cdr3_length: 15; clone_size: NA; j_call: TRBJ1-5; cdr3_nt: TGTGCCAGCAGCCAAGGGGGGACAGTCAATCAGCCCCAGCATTTT; cdr3_aa: CASSQGGTVNQPQHF
v_call: TRBV6-5; d_call: NA; cdr3_length: 15; clone_size: few; j_call: TRBJ1-1; cdr3_nt: TGTGCCAGCAGTTACCACAGGGAGGGGGACACTGAAGCTTTCTTT; cdr3_aa: CASSYHREGDTEAFF
v_call: TRBV18; d_call: TRBD2; cdr3_length: 17; clone_size: NA; j_call: TRBJ2-3; cdr3_nt: TGTGCCAGCTCACCACGGCGGGGCGGGGGGCCGCCAGATACGCAGTATTTT; cdr3_aa: CASSPRRGGGPPDTQYF
v_call: TRBV4-2; d_call: NA; cdr3_length: 16; clone_size: NA; j_call: TRBJ1-2; cdr3_nt: TGTGCCAGCAGCCAAGATAGTTCGGGGCAAGACTATGGCTACACCTTC; cdr3_aa: CASSQDSSGQDYGYTF
v_call: TRBV29-1; d_call: NA; cdr3_length: 11; clone_size: NA; j_call: TRBJ1-2; cdr3_nt: TGCAGCGTTACTCCGGGGGCAGGCTACACCTTC; cdr3_aa: CSVTPGAGYTF
v_call: TRBV7-2; d_call: TRBD2; cdr3_length: 18; clone_size: NA; j_call: TRBJ2-2; cdr3_nt: TGTGCCAGCACTCCAGGGAGGGGAGGGGCGGGAGATTTCCGGGAGCTGTTTTTT; cdr3_aa: CASTPGRGGAGDFRELFF
v_call: TRBV5-1; d_call: TRBD2; cdr3_length: 17; clone_size: NA; j_call: TRBJ2-5; cdr3_nt: TGCGCCAGCAGCTTCACTCTAGCGGGAGAAGGGACGGAGACCCAGTACTTC; cdr3_aa: CASSFTLAGEGTETQYF
v_call: TRBV3-1/TRBV3-2; d_call: TRBD1; cdr3_length: 14; clone_size: NA; j_call: TRBJ1-6; cdr3_nt: TGTGCCAGCAGCCCCACAGGGGCGGACTCACCCCTCCACTTT; cdr3_aa: CASSPTGADSPLHF
v_call: TRBV12-3/TRBV12-4; d_call: NA; cdr3_length: 13; clone_size: NA; j_call: TRBJ1-2; cdr3_nt: TGTGCCAGCAGTTTTTTAGGGGGACGAGGCTACACCTTC; cdr3_aa: CASSFLGGRGYTF
v_call: TRBV24-1; d_call: NA; cdr3_length: 15; clone_size: NA; j_call: TRBJ2-5; cdr3_nt: TGTGCCACCAGTGATCCCGGACGGGGTCAAGAGACCCAGTACTTC; cdr3_aa: CATSDPGRGQETQYF
v_call: TRBV4-1; d_call: NA; cdr3_length: 14; clone_size: NA; j_call: TRBJ2-7; cdr3_nt: TGCGCCAGCAGCCAGCTTAGAAGCTCCTACGAGCAGTACTTC; cdr3_aa: CASSQLRSSYEQYF
v_call: TRBV4-2; d_call: NA; cdr3_length: 14; clone_size: NA; j_call: TRBJ1-4; cdr3_nt: TGTGCCAGCAGCCAAGATGAAGGGAATGAAAAACTGTTTTTT; cdr3_aa: CASSQDEGNEKLFF
v_call: TRBV23-1; d_call: TRBD1; cdr3_length: 17; clone_size: NA; j_call: TRBJ1-5; cdr3_nt: TGCGCCAGCAGTCAATCTCCCGACAGGGGCGGCAATCAGCCCCAGCATTTT; cdr3_aa: CASSQSPDRGGNQPQHF
v_call: TRBV6-1; d_call: TRBD1; cdr3_length: 16; clone_size: NA; j_call: TRBJ2-1; cdr3_nt: TGTGCCAGCAGTGACCTGGGGGGACAGGGGGGAGGTGAGCAGTTCTTC; cdr3_aa: CASSDLGGQGGGEQFF
v_call: TRBV6-2/TRBV6-3; d_call: NA; cdr3_length: 17; clone_size: NA; j_call: TRBJ1-2; cdr3_nt: TGTGCCAGCAGTTACCTAGGGGCGATCCTCGAGGACTATGGCTACACCTTC; cdr3_aa: CASSYLGAILEDYGYTF
v_call: TRBV7-2; d_call: TRBD1; cdr3_length: 14; clone_size: NA; j_call: TRBJ2-2; cdr3_nt: TGTGCCAGCAGCAGGGACAGGGGGCCCGGGGAGCTGTTTTTT; cdr3_aa: CASSRDRGPGELFF
v_call: TRBV7-3; d_call: NA; cdr3_length: 13; clone_size: NA; j_call: TRBJ2-2; cdr3_nt: TGTGCCAGCAGCTTATTCGGGACCGGGGAGCTGTTTTTT; cdr3_aa: CASSLFGTGELFF
v_call: TRBV18; d_call: TRBD1; cdr3_length: 14; clone_size: NA; j_call: TRBJ1-4; cdr3_nt: TGTGCCAGCTCCCCGGGACAGGGTAATGAAAAACTGTTTTTT; cdr3_aa: CASSPGQGNEKLFF
v_call: TRBV18; d_call: NA; cdr3_length: 15; clone_size: NA; j_call: TRBJ1-4; cdr3_nt: TGTGCCAGCTCACCACCAATAACTCAAAATGAAAAACTGTTTTTT; cdr3_aa: CASSPPITQNEKLFF
v_call: TRBV2; d_call: NA; cdr3_length: 14; clone_size: NA; j_call: TRBJ1-1; cdr3_nt: TGTGCCAGCAGTGACAGGACACAAAACACTGAAGCTTTCTTT; cdr3_aa: CASSDRTQNTEAFF
v_call: TRBV5-6; d_call: NA; cdr3_length: 11; clone_size: NA; j_call: TRBJ2-5; cdr3_nt: TGTGCCAGCAGCCACAGAGAGACCCAGTACTTC; cdr3_aa: CASSHRETQYF
v_call: TRBV6-5; d_call: NA; cdr3_length: 13; clone_size: NA; j_call: TRBJ1-2; cdr3_nt: TGTGCCAGCAGTTACGACAGGAACTATGGCTACACCTTC; cdr3_aa: CASSYDRNYGYTF
v_call: TRBV27; d_call: NA; cdr3_length: 12; clone_size: NA; j_call: TRBJ2-3; cdr3_nt: TGTGCCAGCAGTCTCGAGTTAGATACGCAGTATTTT; cdr3_aa: CASSLELDTQYF
v_call: TRBV7-3; d_call: TRBD2; cdr3_length: 16; clone_size: NA; j_call: TRBJ2-2; cdr3_nt: TGTGCCAGCAGCCCCAGACTAGCGGCTAACACCGGGGAGCTGTTTTTT; cdr3_aa: CASSPRLAANTGELFF
v_call: TRBV4-3; d_call: NA; cdr3_length: 14; clone_size: NA; j_call: TRBJ1-1; cdr3_nt: TGCGCCAGCAGCCAAGAAGTGACACGTGCTGAAGCTTTCTTT; cdr3_aa: CASSQEVTRAEAFF
v_call: TRBV6-5; d_call: NA; cdr3_length: 15; clone_size: NA; j_call: TRBJ1-6; cdr3_nt: TGTGCCAGCAGTTACTCGGAGACGATAAATTCACCCCTCCACTTT; cdr3_aa: CASSYSETINSPLHF
v_call: TRBV11-3; d_call: TRBD1; cdr3_length: 14; clone_size: few; j_call: TRBJ2-1; cdr3_nt: TGTGCCAGCAGCTGGGGACAGGGCCTCGATGAGCAGTTCTTC; cdr3_aa: CASSWGQGLDEQFF
v_call: TRBV10-3; d_call: TRBD2; cdr3_length: 18; clone_size: NA; j_call: TRBJ2-3; cdr3_nt: TGTGCCATCAGTCGAGGGACTAGCGGGAGAGGAGGAACAGATACGCAGTATTTT; cdr3_aa: CAISRGTSGRGGTDTQYF
v_call: TRBV7-2; d_call: NA; cdr3_length: 14; clone_size: NA; j_call: TRBJ1-5; cdr3_nt: TGTGCCAGCAGCTTAGCGGCAGGTTATCAGCCCCAGCATTTT; cdr3_aa: CASSLAAGYQPQHF
v_call: TRBV5-8; d_call: NA; cdr3_length: 13; clone_size: once; j_call: TRBJ2-1; cdr3_nt: TGTGCCAGCAGCTCGACGTATTACAATGAGCAGTTCTTC; cdr3_aa: CASSSTYYNEQFF
v_call: TRBV21-1; d_call: NA; cdr3_length: 19; clone_size: NA; j_call: TRBJ2-7; cdr3_nt: TGTGCCAGCAGCAAAGTCGTGGGGGGTCCCGGGACAGGACCCTACGAGCAGTACTTC; cdr3_aa: CASSKVVGGPGTGPYEQYF
v_call: TRBV18; d_call: TRBD1; cdr3_length: 15; clone_size: NA; j_call: TRBJ2-1; cdr3_nt: TGTGCCAGCTCATCAGGGACAGGGCTTTGGAATGAGCAGTTCTTC; cdr3_aa: CASSSGTGLWNEQFF
v_call: TRBV29-1; d_call: TRBD1; cdr3_length: 17; clone_size: NA; j_call: TRBJ1-4; cdr3_nt: TGCAGCGTTGAAGACACCCGGACAGGGGGCATCGGTGAAAAACTGTTTTTT; cdr3_aa: CSVEDTRTGGIGEKLFF
v_call: TRBV6-5; d_call: NA; cdr3_length: 14; clone_size: NA; j_call: TRBJ1-2; cdr3_nt: TGTGCCAGCAGGCCCTTTATGGGCCGTAGGGGCTACACCTTC; cdr3_aa: CASRPFMGRRGYTF
v_call: TRBV5-1; d_call: NA; cdr3_length: 16; clone_size: NA; j_call: TRBJ1-2; cdr3_nt: TGCGCCACCAGAATCTCCGGAGCAGCCGGGAGCAATGGCTACACCTTC; cdr3_aa: CATRISGAAGSNGYTF